This TCR beta chain is drawn from a study of spatial heterogeneity in lung cancer. Study details: Fewer alpha-chain than beta-chain sequences were consistently detected.

TCRdb re-derived calls from the 5' RACE reads in MiXCR, one entry per CDR3 protein. The top ten hold roughly 12% of the sample, which has about 11,000 distinct CDR3 sequences, more than 4% seen once. Time point indicated: sample taken at primary tumor resection. Whole RNA obtained from tumor, nontumor lung or frozen PBMC underwent sequencing without sorting. The CDR3 is 15 amino acids. The germline V gene encodes CDR1 SEHNR and CDR2 FQNEAQ (reference sequence). Trimming removed 0 bases from V and 1 base from J, with 7 bases in between. This clonotype appeared many times. Its specificity is unknown. This beta chain turned up in a library designed for alpha chains; as an off-target read, its abundance says little. The study's findings and limits: Mutation counts in tumors were tracked by counts of expanded intratumoral alpha and beta TCRs.

Sequenced here: lung tumor tissue, sampled at surgery. The chain carries TRBV7-9 and TRBJ2-4; D is unclear. The sequence was obtained from a male donor with early-stage non-small cell lung cancer. In nucleotides, the CDR3 is TGTGCCAGCAGCTTAGCGAGCCTTGCCAAAAACATTCAGTACTTC. It encodes CASSLASLAKNIQYF.